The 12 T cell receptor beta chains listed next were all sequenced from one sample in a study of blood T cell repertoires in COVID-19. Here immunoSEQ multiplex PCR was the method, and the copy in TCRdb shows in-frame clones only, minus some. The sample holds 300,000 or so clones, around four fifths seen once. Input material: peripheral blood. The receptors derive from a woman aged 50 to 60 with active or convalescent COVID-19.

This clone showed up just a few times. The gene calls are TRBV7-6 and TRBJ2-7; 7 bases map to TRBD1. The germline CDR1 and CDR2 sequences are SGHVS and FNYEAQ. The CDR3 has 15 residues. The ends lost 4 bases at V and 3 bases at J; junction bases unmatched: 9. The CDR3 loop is CASSSRTGRSYEQYF. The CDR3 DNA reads TGTGCCAGCAGCTCACGGACAGGCCGAAGCTACGAGCAGTACTTC.

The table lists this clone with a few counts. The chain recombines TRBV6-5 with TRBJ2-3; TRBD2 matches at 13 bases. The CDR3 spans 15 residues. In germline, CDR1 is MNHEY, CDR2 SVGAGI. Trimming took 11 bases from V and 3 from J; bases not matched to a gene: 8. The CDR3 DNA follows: TGTGCCTGTAGCCGGACTAGCGGGAGAACAGATACGCAGTATTTT. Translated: CACSRTSGRTDTQYF.

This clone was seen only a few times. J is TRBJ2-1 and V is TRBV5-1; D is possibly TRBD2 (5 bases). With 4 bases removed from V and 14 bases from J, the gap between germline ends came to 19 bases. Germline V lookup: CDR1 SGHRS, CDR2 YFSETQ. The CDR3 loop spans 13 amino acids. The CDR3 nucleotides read TGCGCCAGCAGCCCGGACTCCCACCGGGATAAGTTCTTC. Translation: CASSPDSHRDKFF.

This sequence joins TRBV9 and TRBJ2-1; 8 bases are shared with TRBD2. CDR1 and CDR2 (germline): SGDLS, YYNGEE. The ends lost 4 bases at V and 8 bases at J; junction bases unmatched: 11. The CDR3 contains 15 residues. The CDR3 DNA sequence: TGTGCCAGCAGCCCGCGGGGGGATGACACGTATGAGCAGTTCTTC. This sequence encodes CASSPRGDDTYEQFF.

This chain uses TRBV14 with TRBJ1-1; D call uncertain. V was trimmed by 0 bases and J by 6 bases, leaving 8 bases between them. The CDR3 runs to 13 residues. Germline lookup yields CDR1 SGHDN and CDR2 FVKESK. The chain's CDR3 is CASSQDMLAEAFF. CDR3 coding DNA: TGTGCCAGCAGCCAAGATATGTTAGCTGAAGCTTTCTTT.

CDR3 coding DNA: TGCGCCAGCAGCTTGGAGGGGTGGTCACCCCTCCACTTT. Amino acid sequence: CASSLEGWSPLHF. V gene TRBV5-1 combines with J gene TRBJ1-6; TRBD1 might be the D (5 bases). V dropped 0 bases and J dropped 10 bases, with 8 bases sitting between them. Germline loops: CDR1 SGHRS, CDR2 YFSETQ. The CDR3 extends over 13 amino acids.

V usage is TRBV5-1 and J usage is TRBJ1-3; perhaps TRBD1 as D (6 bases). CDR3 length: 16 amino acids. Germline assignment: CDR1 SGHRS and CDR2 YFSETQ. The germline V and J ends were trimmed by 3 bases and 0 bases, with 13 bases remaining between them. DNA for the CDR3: TGCGCCAGCAGCTCCAGGGGCCCCAGCTCTGGAAACACCATATATTTT. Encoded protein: CASSSRGPSSGNTIYF.

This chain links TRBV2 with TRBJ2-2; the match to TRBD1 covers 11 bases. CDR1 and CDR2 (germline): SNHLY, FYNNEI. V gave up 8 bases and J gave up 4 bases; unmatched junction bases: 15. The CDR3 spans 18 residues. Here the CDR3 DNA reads TGTGCCAGCTCTAAACTACCAACCGGGACAGGGGGCACCGGGGAGCTGTTTTTT. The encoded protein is CASSKLPTGTGGTGELFF.

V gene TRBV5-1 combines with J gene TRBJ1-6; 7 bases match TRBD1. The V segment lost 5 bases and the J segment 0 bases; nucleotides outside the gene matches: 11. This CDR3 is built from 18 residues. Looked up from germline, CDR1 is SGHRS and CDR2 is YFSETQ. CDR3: CASRTGTVRSSYNSPLHF. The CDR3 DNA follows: TGCGCCAGCAGAACTGGGACAGTCAGGAGCTCCTATAATTCACCCCTCCACTTT.

CDR3 nucleotide sequence: TGTGCCAGCAGCTTAGTCCCCCTTAGAGGCGGGAGGTTCTTCCACGAGCAGTACTTC. Translation gives CASSLVPLRGGRFFHEQYF. This rearrangement joins TRBV11-2 to TRBJ2-7; TRBD2 matches at 8 bases. Germline CDR1 SGHAT, CDR2 FQNNGV. The CDR3 sequence is 19 residues long. Trimming cost V 1 base and J 5 bases; bases outside gene matches: 19.

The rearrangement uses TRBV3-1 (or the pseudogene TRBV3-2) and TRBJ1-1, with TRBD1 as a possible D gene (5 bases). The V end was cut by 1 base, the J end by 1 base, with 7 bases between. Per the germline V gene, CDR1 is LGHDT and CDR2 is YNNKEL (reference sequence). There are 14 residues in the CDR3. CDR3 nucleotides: TGTGCCAGCAGCCAAGCCGGACAGAACACTGAAGCTTTCTTT. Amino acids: CASSQAGQNTEAFF.

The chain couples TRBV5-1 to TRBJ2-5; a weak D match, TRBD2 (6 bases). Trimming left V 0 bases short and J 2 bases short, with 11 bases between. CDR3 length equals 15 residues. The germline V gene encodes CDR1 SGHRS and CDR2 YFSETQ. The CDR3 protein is CASSLERAIQETQYF. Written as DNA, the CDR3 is TGCGCCAGCAGCTTGGAGCGGGCTATACAAGAGACCCAGTACTTC. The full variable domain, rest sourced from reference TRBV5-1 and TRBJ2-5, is KAGVTQTPRYLIKTRGQQVTLSCSPISGHRSVSWYQQTPGQGLQFLFEYFSETQRNKGNFPGRFSGRQFSNSRSEMNVSTLELGDSALYLCASSLERAIQETQYFGPGTRLLVL.